This TCR beta chain was obtained from a study of T cell responses to AZD1222 COVID-19 vaccine. This table comes from immunoSEQ multiplex PCR, and its TCRdb copy is limited to in-frame clones, with some not included. The table records 95,000 to 150,000 clones, 80% to 90% of them present only once. There are a few counts of this clone. The sequences come from peripheral blood, collected on day 0 of AZD1222 vaccination. The sequence came from an adult in good health.

The CDR3 reads CASSSRTGREQYF. The CDR3, as DNA: TGTGCCAGCAGCTCCCGGACGGGCAGAGAGCAGTACTTC. The rearrangement joins TRBV7-9 to TRBJ2-7; unclear D gene. The CDR3 runs to 13 residues. The germline gives CDR1 SEHNR, CDR2 FQNEAQ (reference sequence). V dropped 4 bases and J dropped 7 bases, with 14 bases sitting between them. Full variable domain (remainder filled in from reference TRBV7-9 and TRBJ2-7): DTGVSQNPRHKITKRGQNVTFRCDPISEHNRLYWYRQTLGQGPEFLTYFQNEAQLEKSRLLSDRFSAERPKGSFSTLEIQRTEQGDSAMYLCASSSRTGREQYFGPGTRLTVT.